Each of the 5 T cell receptor beta chains below was sequenced from the same sample in a study of blood T cell repertoires in COVID-19. Libraries were prepared by immunoSEQ multiplex PCR; TCRdb keeps only in-frame clonotypes and omits some of them. The repertoire holds about 100,000 clones, with about nine tenths as singletons. The sample taken for sequencing was peripheral blood. The receptor source for this set is a man between 65 and 79 years old with acute or convalescent COVID-19.

V and J are TRBV4-1 and TRBJ2-3; 10 bases align to TRBD2. This CDR3 region has 17 residues. Germline-derived CDR1 and CDR2 are MGHRA and YSYEKL. With V trimmed by 4 bases and J by 7 bases, 14 bases remained unmatched. CDR3 protein: CASSRGAASGRKNTQYF. CDR3 coding DNA: TGCGCCAGCAGCCGCGGCGCGGCTAGCGGGAGAAAGAATACGCAGTATTTT.

The chain links TRBV5-6 to TRBJ1-2; D is undetermined. The length of the CDR3 is 15 residues. Trimming took 4 bases from V and 8 from J, leaving 21 bases between them. Germline loops: CDR1 SGHDT, CDR2 YYEEEE. The CDR3: CASSTLRRDIRGYTF. The CDR3 DNA sequence: TGTGCCAGCAGCACACTCCGGCGGGATATAAGAGGCTACACCTTC.

The chain has TRBV4-3 and TRBJ2-3; 9 bases line up with TRBD1. V shed 4 bases, J shed 2 bases, and the junction held 4 bases outside the gene matches. This CDR3 contains 15 residues. Germline-derived CDR1 and CDR2 are LGHNA and YSLEER. The CDR3 nucleotides read TGCGCCAGCAGCCGCCGGGACAGGGCCACAGATACGCAGTATTTT. Protein product: CASSRRDRATDTQYF.

The chain carries TRBV4-2 and TRBJ2-1, with 10 bases matching TRBD2. CDR3 size: 18 residues. Trimming took 0 bases from V and 8 from J; bases not matched to a gene: 13. The V gene's germline CDR1 is LGHNA and CDR2 YNFKEQ. CDR3 sequence reads: CASSQEEGAGGLVDEQFF. The CDR3 bases are TGTGCCAGCAGCCAAGAGGAGGGAGCGGGGGGGCTAGTGGATGAGCAGTTCTTC.

The chain links TRBV7-9 to TRBJ1-2, with 7 bases identical to TRBD1. Trimming took 4 bases from V and 6 from J; bases not matched to a gene: 8. Germline V gene data show CDR1 as SEHNR and CDR2 as FQNEAQ (reference sequence). The CDR3 has 14 amino acids. The CDR3 nucleotides are TGTGCCAGCAGCTCAGGACAGGCCCTACATGGCTACACCTTC. It yields the protein CASSSGQALHGYTF.